The 27 T cell receptor beta chains given below trace back to one sample, sequenced in a study of blood T cell repertoires in COVID-19. TCRdb keeps only in-frame clones here, not all; method: immunoSEQ multiplex PCR. The sample contains 72,000 or so clones, approximately 88% of which appear only once. The sequenced material came from peripheral blood. The source of these receptors is a man in his fifties with active COVID-19.

The chain is built from TRBV9 and TRBJ2-3; D is undetermined. Germline lookup yields CDR1 SGDLS and CDR2 YYNGEE. The CDR3 length is 15 residues. Trimming took off 0 bases at V and 1 base at J, with 9 bases between the two ends. This CDR3 is CASSVADFGTDTQYF. As DNA, the CDR3 is TGTGCCAGCAGCGTAGCTGACTTCGGCACAGATACGCAGTATTTT.

V usage is TRBV7-2 and J usage is TRBJ2-1; 12 nucleotides match TRBD2. CDR1 is SGHTA, CDR2 FQGNSA, per germline. J was trimmed by 6 bases and V by 5 bases; bases with no gene match: 5. The CDR3 runs 15 residues. The CDR3 sequence: CASSLASGGANEQFF. The CDR3 nucleotides are TGTGCCAGCAGCCTCGCTAGCGGGGGGGCCAATGAGCAGTTCTTC.

This rearrangement joins TRBV7-2 to TRBJ1-1; no clear D. V was clipped by 5 bases and J by 6 bases, with 7 bases between them. Germline CDR1 reads SGHTA; CDR2 reads FQGNSA. This CDR3 has 11 amino acids. CDR3 coding DNA: TGTGCCAGCAGCCAACTGGCTGAAGCTTTCTTT. The encoded protein is CASSQLAEAFF. Full variable domain (outside the CDR3, taken from reference TRBV7-2 and TRBJ1-1): GAGVSQSPSNKVTEKGKDVELRCDPISGHTALYWYRQSLGQGLEFLIYFQGNSAPDKSGLPSDRFSAERTGGSVSTLTIQRTQQEDSAVYLCASSQLAEAFFGQGTRLTVV.

This chain connects TRBV5-1 to TRBJ1-2, with D maybe TRBD1 (5 bases). The germline V gene encodes CDR1 SGHRS and CDR2 YFSETQ. V lost 0 bases and J lost 2, with 8 bases in between. CDR3 length: 14 amino acids. CDR3 nucleotide sequence: TGCGCCAGCAGCTTGGGGCGGGGGAACTATGGCTACACCTTC. It is translated as CASSLGRGNYGYTF.

J is TRBJ2-7 and V is TRBV5-6; perhaps TRBD1 as D (5 bases). The CDR3 has 16 amino acids. Trimming took 0 bases from V and 2 from J, leaving 15 bases between them. Germline CDR1 SGHDT, CDR2 YYEEEE. In nucleotides, the CDR3 is TGTGCCAGCAGCTTGGCTCAGGGAATCACCGCCTACGAGCAGTACTTC. Translation gives CASSLAQGITAYEQYF.

The J gene is TRBJ2-1, the V gene TRBV5-1; 8 bases align to TRBD2. The CDR3 has 13 residues. V gave up 2 bases and J gave up 8 bases; unmatched junction bases: 3. From germline, CDR1 is SGHRS and CDR2 YFSETQ. CDR3 amino acids: CASSFSGGDEQFF. The DNA of the CDR3 is TGCGCCAGCAGCTTTTCCGGGGGGGATGAGCAGTTCTTC.

The chain uses TRBV9 and TRBJ1-2; D not certain. CDR1 is SGDLS, CDR2 YYNGEE, per germline. This CDR3 has 13 residues. Trimming left V 4 bases short and J 3 bases short, with 10 bases between. CDR3 region: CASSPGSDYGYTF. In DNA form, the CDR3 reads TGTGCCAGCAGCCCTGGGAGTGACTATGGCTACACCTTC.

The V call is TRBV7-9, the J call TRBJ2-7; 12 bases align to TRBD1. Germline V gene lookup returns CDR1 SEHNR and CDR2 FQNEAQ (reference sequence). The CDR3 has 15 amino acids. J was trimmed by 5 bases and V by 5 bases; bases with no gene match: 7. The CDR3 region has the DNA TGTGCCAGCAGCGACGGGACAGGGGGCTTCAACGAGCAGTACTTC. Translation gives CASSDGTGGFNEQYF.

This chain joins TRBV20-1 and TRBJ1-2; no firm D call. Germline V lookup: CDR1 DFQATT, CDR2 SNEGSKA (reference sequence). This CDR3 spans 10 amino acids. The V and J ends lost 4 bases and 8 bases respectively, with 8 bases between them. The CDR3 coding sequence is TGCAGTGCTAAGGCGGAGGGCTACACCTTC. This sequence encodes CSAKAEGYTF.

The chain carries TRBV5-5 and TRBJ1-4; D perhaps matches TRBD1 (6 bases). The V end lost 5 bases, the J end lost 2 bases, and 10 bases lay between the germline ends. CDR3 length equals 14 residues. CDR1 SGHKS and CDR2 YYEKEE come from the germline V gene (reference sequence). CDR3 residues: CASRITGTNEKLFF. As DNA, the CDR3 is TGTGCCAGCAGGATTACAGGGACTAATGAAAAACTGTTTTTT.

The chain is built from TRBV19 and TRBJ2-3; 11 positions agree with TRBD2. The trim removed 4 bases at V and 0 bases at J, leaving 9 bases unmatched. CDR1 is LNHDA, CDR2 SQIVND, per germline (reference sequence). The CDR3 has 18 residues. CDR3 loop: CASSSSGRALFSTDTQYF. Written as DNA, the CDR3 is TGTGCCAGTAGTAGTAGCGGGAGGGCCCTCTTTAGCACAGATACGCAGTATTTT. Combining the CDR3 with reference TRBV19 and TRBJ2-3 gives the whole variable domain DGGITQSPKYLFRKEGQNVTLSCEQNLNHDAMYWYRQDPGQGLRLIYYSQIVNDFQKGDIAEGYSVSREKKESFPLTVTSAQKNPTAFYLCASSSSGRALFSTDTQYFGPGTRLTVL.

The chain is built from TRBV5-1 and TRBJ2-2; no definite D call. Germline CDR1 reads SGHRS; CDR2 reads YFSETQ. Deletions cut 0 bases from V and 2 bases from J, with 5 bases between. The CDR3 totals 14 residues. The CDR3 DNA reads as TGCGCCAGCAGCTTGGTGTCAAACACCGGGGAGCTGTTTTTT. It yields the protein CASSLVSNTGELFF.

This chain connects TRBV28 to TRBJ2-7; a weak D match, TRBD1 (6 bases). The germline CDR1 and CDR2 sequences are MDHEN and SYDVKM. This CDR3 spans 15 amino acids. The V and J ends lost 4 bases and 2 bases respectively, with 15 bases between them. The CDR3 loop reads CASSSTGTPTYEQYF. CDR3 sequence (DNA): TGTGCCAGCAGTTCCACCGGGACACCGACCTACGAGCAGTACTTC.

The V and J genes are TRBV6-4 and TRBJ2-7; 10 bases align to TRBD2. Losses at the gene ends were 4 bases for V and 7 bases for J; bases not matched to a gene: 10. Germline lookup yields CDR1 MRHNA and CDR2 SNTAGT. This CDR3 spans 15 amino acids. CDR3: CASSVRAGGPGEQYF. The CDR3 nucleotides are TGTGCCAGCAGTGTCCGAGCGGGAGGGCCGGGGGAGCAGTACTTC.

This clone was observed a few times. CDR3 residues: CASSPAYEQYF. The DNA of the CDR3 is TGTGCCAGCAGCCCTGCCTACGAGCAGTACTTC. V is TRBV7-2 and J is TRBJ2-7, with D unresolved. The CDR3 extends over 11 amino acids. Trimming removed 5 bases from V and 2 bases from J, with 4 bases in between. Germline CDR1 is SGHTA and CDR2 is FQGNSA.

The genes are TRBV9 and TRBJ2-3; the D gene is possibly TRBD1 (5 bases). In germline, CDR1 is SGDLS, CDR2 YYNGEE. The CDR3 is made up of 15 amino acids. V lost 0 bases and J 1 base, leaving 9 bases between the germline ends. CDR3 bases: TGTGCCAGCAGCGTAGACCAGGGTGGCACAGATACGCAGTATTTT. Its protein is CASSVDQGGTDTQYF.

As for this clone: Other nucleotide sequences in the sample specify the same CDR3. The J gene is TRBJ1-2, the V gene TRBV29-1, with D unclear. CDR1 and CDR2 from the germline V gene are SQVTM and ANQGSEA. The germline V and J ends were trimmed by 4 bases and 1 base, with 7 bases remaining between them. The CDR3 consists of 12 residues. The CDR3, as DNA: TGCAGCGTTGGAGGCGGTAACTATGGCTACACCTTC. Its protein is CSVGGGNYGYTF. Full variable domain (missing parts from reference TRBV29-1 and TRBJ1-2): SAVISQKPSRDICQRGTSLTIQCQVDSQVTMMFWYRQQPGQSLTLIATANQGSEATYESGFVIDKFPISRPNLTFSTLTVSNMSPEDSSIYLCSVGGGNYGYTFGSGTRLTVV.

In its sample, this clone was seen once. The V call is TRBV5-1, the J call TRBJ2-1; TRBD1 matches at 7 bases. Germline V gene data show CDR1 as SGHRS and CDR2 as YFSETQ. V lost 2 bases, J lost 6 bases, and 8 bases stayed unmatched. The CDR3 has 15 residues. CDR3 in amino acids: CASSFPGGQTNEQFF. In DNA, the CDR3 is TGCGCCAGCAGCTTTCCAGGGGGACAGACCAATGAGCAGTTCTTC.

The V call is TRBV3-1 (or the pseudogene TRBV3-2), the J call TRBJ2-5; perhaps TRBD1 as D (7 bases). The CDR3 sequence is 13 residues long. Germline lookup yields CDR1 LGHDT and CDR2 YNNKEL (reference sequence). Deletions cut 7 bases from V and 4 bases from J, with 13 bases between. The CDR3 nucleotides read TGTGCCAGCAACCCAGGGGGGAGAGAGACCCAGTACTTC. Translation: CASNPGGRETQYF.

The chain recombines TRBV7-8 with TRBJ2-3, with unresolved D. CDR1 is SGHVS, CDR2 FQNEAQ, per germline. V dropped 1 base and J dropped 4 bases, with 9 bases sitting between them. This CDR3 is 14 amino acids long. In DNA form, the CDR3 reads TGTGCCAGCAGCTTAGAACTTCACTCAGATACGCAGTATTTT. Amino acids: CASSLELHSDTQYF.

The J gene is TRBJ1-2, the V gene TRBV18; possible D gene TRBD1, 6 bases. Trimming cost V 5 bases and J 5 bases, with 21 bases left between them. Per germline, CDR1 KGHSH and CDR2 LQKENI. This CDR3 has 16 amino acids. Here the CDR3 DNA reads TGTGCCAGCTCATTATTACTCCGGGACATCCTTTATGGCTACACCTTC. This gives the protein CASSLLLRDILYGYTF.

J is TRBJ2-3 and V is TRBV9; 7 bases are shared with TRBD2. The CDR3 covers 16 residues. Germline assignment: CDR1 SGDLS and CDR2 YYNGEE. The V gene end was trimmed by 3 bases and the J gene end by 3 bases; junction bases not matched to a gene: 10. CDR3 residues: CASSGVTSVVTDTQYF. CDR3 DNA sequence: TGTGCCAGCAGCGGGGTAACTAGCGTAGTTACAGATACGCAGTATTTT.

The chain uses TRBV27 and TRBJ1-1; 7 bases fit TRBD1. The CDR3 loop spans 14 amino acids. J was trimmed by 5 bases and V by 10 bases; bases with no gene match: 13. Germline assignment: CDR1 MNHEY and CDR2 SMNVEV (reference sequence). The CDR3 is CATWIRQGSTEAFF. CDR3 coding DNA: TGTGCCACCTGGATCCGACAGGGATCGACTGAAGCTTTCTTT.

V and J are TRBV19 and TRBJ1-5; 7 positions match TRBD1. The V segment lost 10 bases and the J segment 2 bases; nucleotides outside the gene matches: 11. CDR1 is LNHDA, CDR2 SQIVND, per germline (reference sequence). The CDR3 is 15 residues long. Here the CDR3 DNA reads TGTGCCACCCAGCATACCGACAGGGGCAATCAGCCCCAGCATTTT. Encoded protein: CATQHTDRGNQPQHF.

The chain combines TRBV12-3 or TRBV12-4 with TRBJ2-7; perhaps TRBD2 as D (6 bases). CDR3 size: 13 residues. Trimming took off 3 bases at V and 0 bases at J, with 6 bases between the two ends. The CDR3 loop reads CASSLEGSYEQYF. The CDR3 nucleotides read TGTGCCAGCAGTTTGGAGGGCTCCTACGAGCAGTACTTC.

CDR3 protein: CASSQVTGGAEQYF. The CDR3 DNA reads as TGCGCCAGCAGCCAAGTGACAGGGGGGGCCGAGCAGTACTTC. The chain joins TRBV4-1 to TRBJ2-7; 9 bases map to TRBD1. V was pared by 1 base and J by 6 bases, with 4 bases of the junction left unmatched. The CDR3 has 14 amino acids. Germline assignment: CDR1 MGHRA and CDR2 YSYEKL.

The rearrangement joins TRBV6-4 to TRBJ2-1, with 14 positions matching TRBD2. CDR1 and CDR2 (germline): MRHNA, SNTAGT. V lost 4 bases and J lost 10; bases outside the gene matches: 9. The length of the CDR3 is 16 residues. The chain's CDR3 is CASSGRGLAGAGEQFF. The CDR3 coding sequence is TGTGCCAGCAGTGGCAGGGGACTAGCGGGAGCAGGGGAGCAGTTCTTC.